This T cell receptor (beta chain) appears in the sequencing data of a study of blood T cell repertoires in COVID-19. Overall study: Sites across the United States, Italy and Spain contributed samples from acute and convalescent COVID-19.

Study processing details: Amplified reference gene primers provided the basis for estimating nucleated cell counts. Assay: immunoSEQ multiplex PCR; the TCRdb copy retains only in-frame clones and omits some. Clone size and the V and J calls come from that table; the DNA yielded D and trimming. Here the sample spans fewer than 250,000 clones, about 88% being singletons. Germline CDR1 SGHRS, CDR2 YFSETQ. V lost 1 base, J lost 7 bases, and 5 bases stayed unmatched. The CDR3 is 15 amino acids. The chain links TRBV5-1 to TRBJ1-6; 7 nucleotides match TRBD1. This clonotype originated in a young man with acute or convalescent COVID-19. Sequencing was carried out using peripheral blood. The CDR3 loop is CASSLTGEPNSPLHF. For the CDR3, the DNA is TGCGCCAGCAGCTTGACAGGGGAGCCGAATTCACCCCTCCACTTT.